Listed below are T cell receptor beta chains from one sample, sequenced in a study of T cell responses to AZD1222 COVID-19 vaccine. Sequenced by immunoSEQ multiplex PCR; TCRdb stores in-frame clones only, minus some. Of 150,000 or so clones in the sample, around 89% were seen once. Here the sequenced sample was peripheral blood, taken on day 0 of AZD1222 vaccination. The source is an adult in good health. Both conserved end residues are part of each CDR3. The D gene is left open where the match is weak. Not all rows give a size; the values are once, few, many and, for expanded clones, a class.

j_gene | d_gene | v_gene | abundance | CDR3nt | CDR3aa
TRBJ1-2 | . | TRBV18 | . | TGTGCCAGCTCATCAAGCGGGTATGGCTACACCTTC | CASSSSGYGYTF
TRBJ1-1 | . | TRBV3-1/TRBV3-2 | . | TGTGCCAGCAGCCAAGGAGGGGCGCCGAGCACTGAAGCTTTCTTT | CASSQGGAPSTEAFF
TRBJ1-1 | . | TRBV5-5 | . | TGTGCCAGCAGCTACCCGTTTGGCGGAGGGTACACTGAAGCTTTCTTT | CASSYPFGGGYTEAFF
TRBJ2-5 | TRBD2 | TRBV23-1 | . | TGCGCCAGCAGTCAAAAGATGTGGAAGACTAGCGGGAGGGAAGAGACCCAGTACTTC | CASSQKMWKTSGREETQYF
TRBJ1-3 | . | TRBV5-1 | . | TGCGCCAGCAGCTTGGGGACCGCTGGAAACACCATATATTTT | CASSLGTAGNTIYF
TRBJ2-1 | . | TRBV4-3 | . | TGCGCCAGCAGCCAAGAAGTGAGGACCAACAATGAGCAGTTCTTC | CASSQEVRTNNEQFF
TRBJ1-1 | . | TRBV18 | . | TGTGCCAGCTCACCAAGACAGGAGACGAACACTGAAGCTTTCTTT | CASSPRQETNTEAFF
TRBJ2-7 | . | TRBV7-9 | . | TGTGCCAGCAGCCCGCCGGACAGTAGCTCCTACGAGCAGTACTTC | CASSPPDSSSYEQYF
TRBJ2-7 | TRBD2 | TRBV28 | . | TGTGCCATCACAACTAGCGGGAGTCTCTACGAGCAGTACTTC | CAITTSGSLYEQYF
TRBJ2-6 | . | TRBV6-1 | many | TGTGCCAGCAGTGAAGCAAGCTCTGGGGCCAACGTCCTGACTTTC | CASSEASSGANVLTF
TRBJ2-1 | TRBD2 | TRBV24-1 | few | TGTGCCACCAGTGTGAGGCCTAGCGGGAGTTCTGGCGGATGGGGGGAGCAGTTCTTC | CATSVRPSGSSGGWGEQFF
TRBJ2-3 | . | TRBV19 | . | TGTGCCAGTAGTATAGATACCAGGGCCACAGATACGCAGTATTTT | CASSIDTRATDTQYF
TRBJ1-2 | TRBD1 | TRBV5-6 | . | TGTGCCAGCAGCCCCGGGACAGGGTGGGGGTACTATGGCTACACCTTC | CASSPGTGWGYYGYTF
TRBJ1-3 | . | TRBV29-1 | . | TGCAGCGTAGGTACGGGCTTCTCTGGAAACACCATATATTTT | CSVGTGFSGNTIYF
TRBJ1-2 | TRBD1 | TRBV4-2 | . | TGTGCCAGCAGCCCGTACGGGACAGCTAACTATGGCTACACCTTC | CASSPYGTANYGYTF
TRBJ2-3 | . | TRBV12-3/TRBV12-4 | medium-sized | TGTGCCAGCTTCCTAGGGGGTGCAGATACGCAGTATTTT | CASFLGGADTQYF
TRBJ1-1 | . | TRBV5-1 | . | TGCGCCAGCAGCTTGGAAAGGGGGGGTACTGAAGCTTTCTTT | CASSLERGGTEAFF
TRBJ1-2 | . | TRBV9 | . | TGTGCCAGCGCCCCCCGAGGGGACTATGGCTACACCTTC | CASAPRGDYGYTF
TRBJ2-2 | . | TRBV6-6 | . | TGTGCCAGCAGTTACTCTAGCGTTTCAGGGGAGCTGTTTTTT | CASSYSSVSGELFF
TRBJ1-2 | TRBD1 | TRBV5-4 | . | TGTGCCAGCAGCTTGTTAGTCGCGCGGACAGGGAACTATGGCTACACCTTC | CASSLLVARTGNYGYTF
TRBJ2-7 | TRBD1 | TRBV28 | . | TGTGCCAGCAGTTTCGGGACAGGGGAATACGAGCAGTACTTC | CASSFGTGEYEQYF
TRBJ1-4 | . | TRBV7-2 | . | TGTGCCAGCAGACAAGGACCCGTGGGAAAACTGTTTTTT | CASRQGPVGKLFF
TRBJ1-2 | . | TRBV3-1/TRBV3-2 | few | TGTGCCAGCAGCCCACGGGGGGGGCTCAGCTATGGCTACACCTTC | CASSPRGGLSYGYTF
TRBJ2-7 | TRBD2 | TRBV15 | . | TGTGCCACCAGCGGGGGACTAGCGGGAGCCTACGAGCAGTACTTC | CATSGGLAGAYEQYF
TRBJ2-5 | . | TRBV2 | . | TGTGCCAGCCACTTGAATGGGAGAATGCAAGAGACCCAGTACTTC | CASHLNGRMQETQYF
TRBJ1-2 | . | TRBV4-2 | . | TGTGCCAGCAGCCAAGTTAATCCGGCTGGGCGGGGTACCTATGGCTACACCTTC | CASSQVNPAGRGTYGYTF
TRBJ2-2 | . | TRBV5-1 | . | TGCGCCAGCAGTTTCCTGGGCGGGGAGCTGTTTTTT | CASSFLGGELFF
TRBJ2-1 | . | TRBV6-2/TRBV6-3 | . | TGTGCCAGCAGCCCCGGAGGTGTGGGGGAGTCGGGTTTTGGGCAGTTCTTC | CASSPGGVGESGFGQFF
TRBJ2-7 | . | TRBV2 | . | TGTGCCAGCAGTGAAGCCAACAGGTCCCCCTACGAGCAGTACTTC | CASSEANRSPYEQYF
TRBJ1-3 | . | TRBV11-3 | . | TGTGCCAGCAGCCAGGGCGGGGCCGGAAACACCATATATTTT | CASSQGGAGNTIYF
TRBJ1-4 | TRBD1 | TRBV2 | . | TGTGCCAGCAAATCACAGGGGTTGAATGAAAAACTGTTTTTT | CASKSQGLNEKLFF
TRBJ1-6 | TRBD1 | TRBV7-6 | . | TGTGCCAGCAGGTCACAACAGGGGGATTATTCACCCCTCCACTTT | CASRSQQGDYSPLHF
TRBJ1-2 | . | TRBV28 | . | TGTGCCAGCACCCGTGGGGTCGGTTATGGCTACACCTTC | CASTRGVGYGYTF
TRBJ1-6 | . | TRBV10-2 | many | TGCGCCAGCAGCAGTACGCCGGGATCACCCCTCCACTTT | CASSSTPGSPLHF
TRBJ1-2 | . | TRBV7-2 | once | TGTGCCAGCAGCCCGCGAGGGTCGTATGGCTACACCTTC | CASSPRGSYGYTF
TRBJ1-3 | . | TRBV5-6 | . | TGTGCCAGCAGCTTGGCTACGTTAGTGACTGGAAACACCATATATTTT | CASSLATLVTGNTIYF
TRBJ1-6 | . | TRBV6-5 | . | TGTGCCAGCAGTTGGGGGGGGCGTAATTCACCCCTCCACTTT | CASSWGGRNSPLHF
TRBJ2-5 | . | TRBV5-1 | . | TGCGCCAGCAGCTTTAGGGTGGAAGAGACCCAGTACTTC | CASSFRVEETQYF
TRBJ2-2 | . | TRBV15 | . | TGTGCCACCAGCGGGAGAAACACCGGGGAGCTGTTTTTT | CATSGRNTGELFF
TRBJ2-2 | . | TRBV18 | once | TGTGCCAGCTCACCAGTCAGGGCCCCTACGATCACCGGGGAGCTGTTTTTT | CASSPVRAPTITGELFF
TRBJ1-2 | TRBD1 | TRBV6-5 | . | TGTGCCAGCAGTTTGGGACAGACGATGAACTATGGCTACACCTTC | CASSLGQTMNYGYTF